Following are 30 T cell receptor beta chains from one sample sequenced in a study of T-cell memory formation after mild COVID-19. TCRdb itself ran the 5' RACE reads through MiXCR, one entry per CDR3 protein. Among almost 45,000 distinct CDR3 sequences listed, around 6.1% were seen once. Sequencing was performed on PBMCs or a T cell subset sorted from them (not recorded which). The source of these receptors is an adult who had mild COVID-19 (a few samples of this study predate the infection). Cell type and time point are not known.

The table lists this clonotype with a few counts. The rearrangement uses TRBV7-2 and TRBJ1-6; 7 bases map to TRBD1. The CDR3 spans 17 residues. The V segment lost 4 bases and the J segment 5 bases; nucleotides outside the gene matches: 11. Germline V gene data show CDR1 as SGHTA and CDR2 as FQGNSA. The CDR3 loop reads CASSSRTGGGNNSPLHF. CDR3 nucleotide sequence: TGTGCCAGCAGCTCACGGACAGGCGGGGGGAATAATTCACCCCTCCACTTT.

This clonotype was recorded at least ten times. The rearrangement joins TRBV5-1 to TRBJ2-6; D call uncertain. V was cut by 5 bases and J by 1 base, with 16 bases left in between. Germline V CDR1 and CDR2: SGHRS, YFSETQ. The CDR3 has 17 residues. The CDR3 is CASSFPTQLSGANVLTF. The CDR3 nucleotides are TGCGCCAGCAGTTTCCCGACCCAGCTATCTGGGGCCAACGTCCTGACTTTC.

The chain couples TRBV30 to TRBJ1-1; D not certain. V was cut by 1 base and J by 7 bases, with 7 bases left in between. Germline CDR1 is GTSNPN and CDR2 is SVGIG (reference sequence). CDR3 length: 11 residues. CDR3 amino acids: CAWSEVGEAFF. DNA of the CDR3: TGTGCCTGGAGTGAAGTCGGTGAAGCTTTCTTT. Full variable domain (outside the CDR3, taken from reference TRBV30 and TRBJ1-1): SQTIHQWPATLVQPVGSPLSLECTVEGTSNPNLYWYRQAAGRGLQLLFYSVGIGQISSEVPQNLSASRPQDRQFILSSKKLLLSDSGFYLCAWSEVGEAFFGQGTRLTVV.

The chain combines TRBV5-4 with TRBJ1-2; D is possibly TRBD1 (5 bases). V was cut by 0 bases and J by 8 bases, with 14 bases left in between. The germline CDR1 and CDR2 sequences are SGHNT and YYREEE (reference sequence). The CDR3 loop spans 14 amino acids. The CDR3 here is CASSLAQAQGGYTF. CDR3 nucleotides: TGTGCCAGCAGCTTGGCGCAAGCTCAGGGAGGCTACACCTTC.

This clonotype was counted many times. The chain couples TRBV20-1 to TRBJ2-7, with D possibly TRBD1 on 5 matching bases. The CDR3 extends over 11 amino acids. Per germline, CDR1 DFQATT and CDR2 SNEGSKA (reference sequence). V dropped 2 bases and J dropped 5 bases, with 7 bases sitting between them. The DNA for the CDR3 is TGCAGTGCTAGACAGGGAAACGAGCAGTACTTC. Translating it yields CSARQGNEQYF.

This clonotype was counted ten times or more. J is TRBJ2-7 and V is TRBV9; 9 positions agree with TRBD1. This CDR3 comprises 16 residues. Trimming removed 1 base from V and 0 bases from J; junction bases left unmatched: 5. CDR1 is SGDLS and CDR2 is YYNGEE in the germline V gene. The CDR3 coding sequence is TGTGCCAGCAGCGTACGGGGACAGGGCAACTCCTACGAGCAGTACTTC. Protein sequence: CASSVRGQGNSYEQYF.

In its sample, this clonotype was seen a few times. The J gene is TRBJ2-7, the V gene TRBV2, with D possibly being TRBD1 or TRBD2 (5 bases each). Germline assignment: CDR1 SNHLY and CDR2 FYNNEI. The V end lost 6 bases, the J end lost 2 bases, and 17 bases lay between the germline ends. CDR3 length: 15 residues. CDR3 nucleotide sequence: TGTGCCAGCAGCCCAGTTGGGACCGCTACCTACGAGCAGTACTTC. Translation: CASSPVGTATYEQYF.

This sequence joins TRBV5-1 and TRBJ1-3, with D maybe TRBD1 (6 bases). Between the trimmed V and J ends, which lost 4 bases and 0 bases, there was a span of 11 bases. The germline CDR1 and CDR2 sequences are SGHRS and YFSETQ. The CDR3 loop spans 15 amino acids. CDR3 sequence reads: CASSVGQSSGNTIYF. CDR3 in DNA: TGCGCCAGCAGCGTAGGACAGTCCTCTGGAAACACCATATATTTT.

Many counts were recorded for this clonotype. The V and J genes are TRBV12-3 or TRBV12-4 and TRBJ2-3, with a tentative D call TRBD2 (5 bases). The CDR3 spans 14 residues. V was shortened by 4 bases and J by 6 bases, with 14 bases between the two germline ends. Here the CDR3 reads CASSSRPLEDTQYF. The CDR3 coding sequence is TGTGCCAGCAGTTCGCGTCCACTAGAGGATACGCAGTATTTT.

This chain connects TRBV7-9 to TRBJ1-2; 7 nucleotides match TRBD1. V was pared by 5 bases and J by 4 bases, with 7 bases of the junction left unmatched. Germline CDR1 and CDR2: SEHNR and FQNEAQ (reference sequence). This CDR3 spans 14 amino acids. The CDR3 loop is CASSLRQGPYGYTF. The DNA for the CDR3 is TGTGCCAGCAGCCTCCGACAGGGTCCCTATGGCTACACCTTC.

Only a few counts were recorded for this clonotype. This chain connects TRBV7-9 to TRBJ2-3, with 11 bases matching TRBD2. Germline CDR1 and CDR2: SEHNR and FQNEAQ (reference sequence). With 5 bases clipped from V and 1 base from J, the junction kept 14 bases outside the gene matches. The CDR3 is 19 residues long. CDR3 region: CASSPVLTSGEVGTDTQYF. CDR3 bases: TGTGCCAGCAGCCCAGTCCTGACTAGCGGGGAGGTTGGCACAGATACGCAGTATTTT.

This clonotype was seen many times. The CDR3 reads CASRKTRQEASGNTIYF. CDR3 nucleotide sequence: TGTGCCAGCAGAAAGACTAGACAGGAAGCCTCTGGAAACACCATATATTTT. The rearrangement joins TRBV6-5 to TRBJ1-3; D possibly corresponds to TRBD1 (6 bases). The CDR3 has 17 amino acids. CDR1 is MNHEY, CDR2 SVGAGI, per germline. V gave up 6 bases and J gave up 0 bases, with 18 bases separating them.

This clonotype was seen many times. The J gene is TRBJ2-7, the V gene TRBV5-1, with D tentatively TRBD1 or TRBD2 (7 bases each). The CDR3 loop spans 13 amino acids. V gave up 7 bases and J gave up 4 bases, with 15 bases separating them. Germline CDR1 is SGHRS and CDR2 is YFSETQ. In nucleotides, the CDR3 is TGCGCCAGCCAACGACAGGGAGGGTACGAGCAGTACTTC. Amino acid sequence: CASQRQGGYEQYF.

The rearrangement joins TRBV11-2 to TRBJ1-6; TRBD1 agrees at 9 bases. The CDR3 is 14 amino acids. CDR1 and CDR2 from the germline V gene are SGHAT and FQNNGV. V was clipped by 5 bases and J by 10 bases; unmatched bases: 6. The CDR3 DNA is TGTGCCAGCAGCCCACAGGGGGCAGGGTCACCCCTCCACTTT. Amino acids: CASSPQGAGSPLHF.

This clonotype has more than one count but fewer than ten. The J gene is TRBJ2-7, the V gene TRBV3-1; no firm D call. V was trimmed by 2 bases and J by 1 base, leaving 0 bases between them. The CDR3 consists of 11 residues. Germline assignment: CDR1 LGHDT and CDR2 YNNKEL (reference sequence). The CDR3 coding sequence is TGTGCCAGCAGCCAATCCTACGAGCAGTACTTC. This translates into CASSQSYEQYF.

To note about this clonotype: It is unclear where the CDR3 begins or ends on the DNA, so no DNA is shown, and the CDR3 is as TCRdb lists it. CDR3: CASGGGEPRTPGSCFF. The V gene is TRBV2, the J gene TRBJ2-2; the table's D call of TRBD2 was not tested on the DNA. Including both end residues, the CDR3 is 16 amino acids long. Germline-derived CDR1 and CDR2 are SNHLY and FYNNEI.

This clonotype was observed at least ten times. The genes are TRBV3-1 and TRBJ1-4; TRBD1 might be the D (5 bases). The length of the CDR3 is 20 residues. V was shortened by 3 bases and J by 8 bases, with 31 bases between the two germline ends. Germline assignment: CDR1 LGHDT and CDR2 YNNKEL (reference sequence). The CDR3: CASSHDTRDVLPEVAEKLFF. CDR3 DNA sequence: TGTGCCAGCAGCCATGATACTCGGGACGTTCTCCCGGAAGTGGCAGAAAAACTGTTTTTT.

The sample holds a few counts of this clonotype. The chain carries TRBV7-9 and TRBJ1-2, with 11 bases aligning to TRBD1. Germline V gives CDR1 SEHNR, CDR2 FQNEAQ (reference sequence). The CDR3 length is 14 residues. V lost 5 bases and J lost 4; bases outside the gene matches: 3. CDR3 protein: CASSLGTGGYGYTF. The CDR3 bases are TGTGCCAGCAGCCTCGGGACAGGGGGCTATGGCTACACCTTC.

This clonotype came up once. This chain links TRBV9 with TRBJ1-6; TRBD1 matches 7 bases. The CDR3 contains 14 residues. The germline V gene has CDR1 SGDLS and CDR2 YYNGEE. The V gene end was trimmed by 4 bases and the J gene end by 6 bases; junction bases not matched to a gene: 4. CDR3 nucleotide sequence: TGTGCCAGCAGCCGGGACAGTACTAATTCACCCCTCCACTTT. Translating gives CASSRDSTNSPLHF.

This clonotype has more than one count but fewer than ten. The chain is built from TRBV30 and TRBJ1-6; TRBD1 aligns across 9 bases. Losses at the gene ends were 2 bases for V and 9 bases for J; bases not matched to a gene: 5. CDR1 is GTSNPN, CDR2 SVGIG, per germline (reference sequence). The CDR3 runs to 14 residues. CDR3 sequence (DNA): TGTGCCTGGAGTTCGGGACAGGGTACTTCACCCCTCCACTTT. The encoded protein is CAWSSGQGTSPLHF. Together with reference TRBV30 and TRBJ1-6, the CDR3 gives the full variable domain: SQTIHQWPATLVQPVGSPLSLECTVEGTSNPNLYWYRQAAGRGLQLLFYSVGIGQISSEVPQNLSASRPQDRQFILSSKKLLLSDSGFYLCAWSSGQGTSPLHFGNGTRLTVT.

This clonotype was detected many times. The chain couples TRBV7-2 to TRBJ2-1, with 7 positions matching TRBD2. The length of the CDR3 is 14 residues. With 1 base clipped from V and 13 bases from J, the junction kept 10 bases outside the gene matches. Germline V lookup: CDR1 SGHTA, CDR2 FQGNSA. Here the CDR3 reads CASSLGPSGRIQFF. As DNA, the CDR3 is TGTGCCAGCAGCTTAGGGCCTAGCGGCCGCATACAGTTCTTC.

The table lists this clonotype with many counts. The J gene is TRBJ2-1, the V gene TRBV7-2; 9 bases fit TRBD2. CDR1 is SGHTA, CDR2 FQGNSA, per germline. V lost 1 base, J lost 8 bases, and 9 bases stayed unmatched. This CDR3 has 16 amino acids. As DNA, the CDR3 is TGTGCCAGCAGCTTAGGAGGCGGGAGGGCCGGTCATGAGCAGTTCTTC. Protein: CASSLGGGRAGHEQFF.

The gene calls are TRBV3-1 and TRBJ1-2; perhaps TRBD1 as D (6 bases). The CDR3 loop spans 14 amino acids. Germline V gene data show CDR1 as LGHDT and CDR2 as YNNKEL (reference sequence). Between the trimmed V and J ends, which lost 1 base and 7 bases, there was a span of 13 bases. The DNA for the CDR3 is TGTGCCAGCAGCCAAGCTGGGGGCCTCCGTGGCTACACCTTC. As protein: CASSQAGGLRGYTF.

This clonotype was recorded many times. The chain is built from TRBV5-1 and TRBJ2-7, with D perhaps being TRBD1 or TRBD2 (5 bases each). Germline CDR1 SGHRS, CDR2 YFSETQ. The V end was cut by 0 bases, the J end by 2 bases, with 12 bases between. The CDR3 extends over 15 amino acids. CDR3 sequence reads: CASSLVRGATYEQYF. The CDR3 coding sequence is TGCGCCAGCAGCTTGGTGAGAGGGGCCACCTACGAGCAGTACTTC.

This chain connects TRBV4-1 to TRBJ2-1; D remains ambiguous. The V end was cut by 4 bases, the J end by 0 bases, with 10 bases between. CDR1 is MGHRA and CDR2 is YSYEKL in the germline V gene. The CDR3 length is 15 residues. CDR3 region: CASSPDTSSYNEQFF. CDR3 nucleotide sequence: TGCGCCAGCAGCCCCGACACGAGCTCCTACAATGAGCAGTTCTTC.

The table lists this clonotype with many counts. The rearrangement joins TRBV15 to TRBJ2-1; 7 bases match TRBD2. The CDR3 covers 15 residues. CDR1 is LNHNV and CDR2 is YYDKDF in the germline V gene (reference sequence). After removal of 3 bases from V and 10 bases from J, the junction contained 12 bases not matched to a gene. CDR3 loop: CATSRELGGPREQFF. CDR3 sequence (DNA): TGTGCCACCAGCAGGGAATTGGGAGGGCCAAGGGAGCAGTTCTTC.

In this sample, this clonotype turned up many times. The CDR3 bases are TGTGCCAGCTCTTCGGGACATGGTAACACAGATACGCAGTATTTT. This translates into CASSSGHGNTDTQYF. This rearrangement joins TRBV6-1 to TRBJ2-3, with a possible D match to TRBD1 (6 bases). V shed 8 bases and J shed 2 bases, with 17 bases lying between them. This CDR3 spans 15 amino acids. Germline V CDR1 and CDR2: MNHNS, SASEGT.

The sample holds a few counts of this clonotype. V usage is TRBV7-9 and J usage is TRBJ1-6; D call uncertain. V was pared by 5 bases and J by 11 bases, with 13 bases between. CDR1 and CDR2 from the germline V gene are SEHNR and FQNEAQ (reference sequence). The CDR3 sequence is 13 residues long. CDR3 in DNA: TGTGCCAGCAGCAACGATATCTATACACCCCTCCACTTT. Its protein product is CASSNDIYTPLHF.

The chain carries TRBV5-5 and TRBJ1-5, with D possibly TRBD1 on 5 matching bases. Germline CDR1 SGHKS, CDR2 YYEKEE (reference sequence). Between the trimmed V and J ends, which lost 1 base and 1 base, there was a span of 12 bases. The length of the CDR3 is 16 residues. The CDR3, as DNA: TGTGCCAGCAGCTTGATGGGGGGATCAAGCAATCAGCCCCAGCATTTT. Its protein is CASSLMGGSSNQPQHF.

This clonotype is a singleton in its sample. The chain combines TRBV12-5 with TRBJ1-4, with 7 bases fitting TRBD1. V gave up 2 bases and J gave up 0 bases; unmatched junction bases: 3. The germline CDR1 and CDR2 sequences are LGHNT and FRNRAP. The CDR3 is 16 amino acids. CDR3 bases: TGTGCTAGTGGTTTGTTAGGGGGCGCAACTAATGAAAAACTGTTTTTT. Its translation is CASGLLGGATNEKLFF.